A selection of T cell receptor beta chains follows, all from one sample in a study of blood T cell repertoires in COVID-19. Clones were sequenced by immunoSEQ multiplex PCR, and TCRdb holds only the in-frame ones, with some missing. This sample yields fewer than 250,000 clones, of which over 70% are seen a single time; about 8.1% belongs to the top ten. The sequencing sample was made of peripheral blood. The source of these receptors is a woman between 50 and 59 years old with acute or convalescent COVID-19. Each CDR3 is given with its conserved first and last residue. The D gene is left open where the match is weak. Clone size appears in some rows only: once, few, many, or a class for an expanded clone.

TRBJ2-3,NA,16,TRBV10-1,NA,CASSESPGSSTDTQYF,TGCGCCAGCAGTGAGTCCCCAGGTTCCAGCACAGATACGCAGTATTTT
TRBJ1-6,NA,15,TRBV5-1,NA,CASSPRDTYNSPLHF,TGCGCCAGCAGCCCCCGGGACACTTATAATTCACCCCTCCACTTT
TRBJ2-2,many,16,TRBV28,TRBD2,CASSLPPPGEGGELFF,TGTGCCAGCAGTTTACCCCCCCCGGGGGAGGGGGGGGAGCTGTTTTTT
TRBJ2-1,NA,19,TRBV11-2,NA,CASSLVGIVPRTLDNEQFF,TGTGCCAGCAGCTTAGTTGGTATTGTGCCCCGGACACTGGATAATGAGCAGTTCTTC
TRBJ2-7,once,12,TRBV7-2,NA,CASSVSPYEQYF,TGTGCCAGCAGCGTCTCTCCCTACGAGCAGTACTTC
TRBJ2-5,NA,15,TRBV5-1,TRBD2,CASSLSGGNQETQYF,TGCGCCAGCAGCTTGTCGGGGGGGAACCAAGAGACCCAGTACTTC
TRBJ2-1,NA,14,TRBV19,NA,CASSPPGGLDEQFF,TGTGCCAGTAGTCCCCCAGGAGGGCTGGATGAGCAGTTCTTC
TRBJ1-2,NA,12,TRBV7-2,TRBD1,CASSSTGAGYTF,TGTGCCAGCAGCTCGACAGGGGCTGGCTACACCTTC
TRBJ1-6,NA,16,TRBV2,NA,CASSRESGTNNSPLHF,TGTGCCAGCAGTCGGGAATCCGGGACAAATAATTCACCCCTCCACTTT
TRBJ2-5,NA,16,TRBV5-6,NA,CASSTFQGVWGETQYF,TGTGCCAGCAGTACGTTCCAAGGGGTATGGGGAGAGACCCAGTACTTC
TRBJ2-7,NA,12,TRBV3-1/TRBV3-2,TRBD2,CASSLTGGEQYF,TGTGCCAGCAGCCTTACCGGGGGGGAGCAGTACTTC
TRBJ1-2,NA,14,TRBV13,TRBD1,CASSLERQGEGYTF,TGTGCCAGCAGCTTAGAACGACAGGGGGAGGGCTACACCTTC
TRBJ2-1,NA,15,TRBV6-6,NA,CASSPRDNKYNEQFF,TGTGCCAGCAGCCCCCGGGACAACAAATACAATGAGCAGTTCTTC
TRBJ2-3,NA,15,TRBV24-1,TRBD1,CATSETGGAADTQYF,TGTGCCACCAGTGAAACAGGGGGCGCGGCAGATACGCAGTATTTT
TRBJ2-5,NA,15,TRBV6-5,NA,CASSRNVGYQETQYF,TGTGCCAGCAGTCGAAACGTCGGGTACCAAGAGACCCAGTACTTC
TRBJ1-3,few,16,TRBV28,NA,CASRGRDSDGGNTIYF,TGTGCCAGCAGGGGCCGGGACTCTGACGGAGGAAACACCATATATTTT
TRBJ1-3,NA,17,TRBV19,NA,CASSPLPPGFSGNTIYF,TGTGCCAGTAGTCCGCTACCCCCAGGGTTCTCTGGAAACACCATATATTTT
TRBJ2-1,NA,15,TRBV7-2,TRBD2,CASSVTSGTYNEQFF,TGTGCCAGCAGCGTGACTAGCGGGACCTACAATGAGCAGTTCTTC
TRBJ2-1,NA,13,TRBV24-1,NA,CATSDEGSDEQFF,TGTGCCACCAGTGATGAAGGGAGCGATGAGCAGTTCTTC
TRBJ2-1,once,12,TRBV10-2,NA,CASSESGPKLFF,TGCGCCAGCAGTGAGTCGGGCCCGAAGTTGTTCTTC
TRBJ1-1,NA,14,TRBV5-1,TRBD1,CASSITGVNTEAFF,TGCGCCAGCAGCATTACAGGGGTGAACACTGAAGCTTTCTTT
TRBJ2-7,NA,15,TRBV2,TRBD2,CASEPGLAGSYEQYF,TGTGCCAGCGAACCGGGACTAGCGGGGAGCTACGAGCAGTACTTC
TRBJ1-2,many,14,TRBV7-2,NA,CASSLAWTSHGYTF,TGTGCCAGCAGCTTAGCCTGGACATCACATGGCTACACCTTC
TRBJ2-1,NA,20,TRBV24-1,TRBD2,CATSDLGASGRAGSYNEQFF,TGTGCCACCAGTGATTTGGGGGCTAGCGGGAGGGCCGGTTCCTACAATGAGCAGTTCTTC
TRBJ1-2,NA,13,TRBV6-5,NA,CASSYPAGRGYTF,TGTGCCAGCAGTTACCCCGCCGGGAGAGGCTACACCTTC
TRBJ2-7,NA,17,TRBV5-6,TRBD2,CASSQTSGGGFTYEQYF,TGTGCCAGCAGCCAGACTTCTGGGGGGGGGTTCACCTACGAGCAGTACTTC
TRBJ2-3,once,14,TRBV24-1,NA,CATSDQYREDTQYF,TGTGCCACCAGTGACCAGTACAGGGAAGATACGCAGTATTTT
TRBJ1-1,NA,14,TRBV28,TRBD1,CASSFSDRGRWAFF,TGTGCCAGCAGTTTTTCGGACAGGGGGCGGTGGGCTTTCTTT
TRBJ2-2,NA,16,TRBV27,NA,CASSLYAADSPGELFF,TGTGCCAGCAGTTTATATGCCGCCGACAGCCCCGGGGAGCTGTTTTTT
TRBJ2-7,NA,15,TRBV19,NA,CASSIGARGVYEQYF,TGTGCCAGTAGTATAGGGGCCAGGGGGGTCTACGAGCAGTACTTC
TRBJ2-3,NA,15,TRBV6-1,TRBD2,CASSEGVAGADTQYF,TGTGCCAGCAGTGAGGGGGTAGCGGGAGCGGATACGCAGTATTTT
TRBJ1-3,once,15,TRBV28,NA,CASSSTGSDGNTIYF,TGTGCCAGCAGTTCCACAGGGTCTGACGGAAACACCATATATTTT
TRBJ2-5,NA,16,TRBV11-2,TRBD2,CASSPRTSGSFETQYF,TGTGCCAGCAGCCCTCGGACTAGCGGGAGTTTCGAGACCCAGTACTTC
TRBJ2-2,NA,14,TRBV28,NA,CASSRQEPSPELFF,TGTGCCAGCTCCAGACAGGAGCCGAGTCCGGAGCTGTTTTTT
TRBJ2-5,NA,18,TRBV15,TRBD2,CATSRDLPSGGGGETQYF,TGTGCCACCAGCAGAGATTTACCTAGCGGGGGAGGGGGAGAGACCCAGTACTTC
TRBJ2-7,few,13,TRBV27,NA,CASSFQDRGEQYF,TGTGCCAGCAGTTTCCAGGACAGAGGCGAGCAGTACTTC